Listed here is a single T cell receptor (beta chain). This clonotype has just a few counts. Its antigen remains undetermined. No much larger clone exists at a distance of one base, and base qualities are not known. The data were taken from a study of blood T cells in healthy people across ages (dated by TCRdb to between 2014 and 2016). For the study in its entirety: In model experiments, template switching captured roughly one uniquely barcoded TCR beta cDNA molecule for every two T cells. To track age-related changes in TCR beta repertoire diversity, the study relied on deep sequencing normalized with unique cDNA molecular identifiers. The donors were divided into four age groups: young (average roughly 15 years), middle-aged (about 40), aged (roughly 60) and long-lived (roughly 86). To avoid experimental bias, donors of different ages were distributed randomly across sequencing lanes. Using the same blood draw, the study looked at two additional independent replicas of 1 million unique cDNA reads for two donors, one aged 18 to 30 and the other aged 80 or older. What the authors observed across the whole study: The CMV infection status of donors was not known, potentially confounding age-related changes in expanded clonotypes. Compared with the aged group, the long-lived group had more naive CD4+ T cells, fewer expanded clones and increased TCR diversity, suggesting age selection. Observed TCR beta diversity per million T cells fell roughly linearly with age, and a significant reduction was already apparent by age roughly 40. A strong correlation was found between observed TCR beta diversity and the percentage of naive T cells measured by flow cytometry. Total diversity estimates from one million sequenced T cells were considered lower bounds and underestimates. Bulk unsorted PBMC profiling prevented conclusive comparison of naive and antigen-experienced compartments.

The library was built by means of 5' RACE. Sequencing instrument: Illumina HiSeq 2500. A second PCR of roughly 7 to 11 cycles was run with a J-beta primer mix and a sample-barcoded 5' primer. Each TCR beta cDNA molecule received a unique molecular identifier from a template-switch 5' adaptor carrying 12 random nucleotides. Each sample yielded at least 2.5 million CDR3-containing paired-end reads. All of the RNA was converted into first-strand cDNA using the Mint cDNA synthesis kit, with a TRBC-specific oligonucleotide serving as the primer. Following uracil-DNA glycosylase treatment, a first 18-cycle PCR with universal primers M1SS and BC2_uni_R was performed on all cDNA. The study's own analysis went as follows. Normalization of each sample was performed by random selection of 1 million high-quality reads, each carrying a distinct molecular identifier. Reads with shared molecular identifiers were discarded instead of being binned into consensus sequences. MiTCR, with a Q25 quality threshold and the strictest error-elimination algorithm, was used for CDR3 identification, clonotype clustering and error correction. A nonparametric unseen species model using Euler transformation provided a lower-bound estimate of total TCR beta diversity. The public reads were quality trimmed at Q25 with fastp and then assembled into clones with MiXCR by TCRdb, keeping productive beta chains. Entries are consolidated by CDR3 protein sequence, retaining the most common genes and DNA. Clone size and V and J calls follow TCRdb, not the original study. Here the sample has just under 750,000 distinct CDR3 sequences; 20% to 25% occur a single time. The ten top clones hold about 22% of the sample.

The donors were 40 or so Caucasian individuals from Russia, aged roughly 6 to 95 years, who were systemically healthy. Each donor gave around 9.9 milliliters of peripheral blood, collected into EDTA-treated Vacutainer tubes. Ficoll-Paque density-gradient centrifugation was used to isolate PBMCs, with at least 6 million per sample. Total RNA, at least 5.5 micrograms per sample, was extracted from PBMCs with Trizol reagent. Naive CD45RAhigh/CD27high T cell percentages were measured by flow cytometry on a PBMC aliquot from every donor. From the cysteine through the phenylalanine, the CDR3 covers 12 amino acids. Only the CDR3 part of the read is kept: 36 bases, read in frame from the first base. Trimming removed 5 bases from V and 0 bases from J, leaving 2 bases between the germline ends.

The chain couples TRBV12-3 or TRBV12-4 to TRBJ1-5, with the D segment identity uncertain. Material: blood. This TCR was recovered from a man aged 65 to 85 in good health. The bases are TGTGCCAGCAGTAATAGCAATCAGCCCCAGCATTTT. Its protein is CASSNSNQPQHF.